These 8 T cell receptor beta chains were sequenced from one sample in a study of T-cell reconstitution after alpha-beta-depleted transplantation in children (dated by TCRdb to the mid-2010s). Library preparation used PCR. The run used an Illumina HiSeq 2500. TCR library preparation used molecular barcoding, with unique molecular identifiers applied to normalize quantification of the TCRbeta repertoire. TCRdb cleaned the public reads at Q25 with fastp, built clones with MiXCR and kept in-frame beta chains. All rows with the same CDR3 protein become a single entry with the most common DNA and genes. Present in this sample are some 490,000 distinct CDR3 sequences, around 13% of which were seen just once. In total, the top ten clones hold around 5.6% of the sample. Here the sequenced sample was PBMCs from the stem cell graft donor, taken from the stem cell graft. Source of these receptors: a human donor who donated a stem cell graft to a child with combined immunodeficiency.

This rearrangement joins TRBV2 to TRBJ2-7; 11 bases match TRBD2. Germline V lookup: CDR1 SNHLY, CDR2 FYNNEI. CDR3 length equals 14 residues. V shed 6 bases, J shed 3 bases, and the junction held 4 bases outside the gene matches. The CDR3 sequence: CASSGTSGFYEQYF. CDR3 bases: TGTGCCAGCAGCGGGACTAGCGGATTCTACGAGCAGTACTTC.

V gene TRBV20-1 combines with J gene TRBJ2-7; D unclear. Trimming took 1 base from V and 0 from J, leaving 10 bases between them. This CDR3 region has 14 residues. CDR1 is DFQATT and CDR2 is SNEGSKA in the germline V gene (reference sequence). CDR3 in DNA: TGCAGTGCTAGAGGGACCGCGAGCTCCTACGAGCAGTACTTC. It codes for CSARGTASSYEQYF.

This clonotype has just a few counts. This chain connects TRBV5-6 to TRBJ2-3; TRBD2 matches at 12 bases. This CDR3 contains 17 residues. From germline, CDR1 is SGHDT and CDR2 YYEEEE. Trimming removed 3 bases from V and 5 bases from J; junction bases left unmatched: 10. The CDR3: CASSWRTSGTGRDTQYF. The CDR3 bases are TGTGCCAGCAGCTGGCGGACTAGCGGGACTGGTAGAGATACGCAGTATTTT.

In its sample, this clonotype was seen many times. This chain links TRBV12-3 or TRBV12-4 with TRBJ1-1, with TRBD1 matching 7 bases. The trim removed 3 bases at V and 5 bases at J, leaving 3 bases unmatched. This CDR3 region has 13 residues. CDR3: CASSLTGRTEAFF. The CDR3 DNA sequence: TGTGCCAGCAGTTTGACAGGGAGGACTGAAGCTTTCTTT.

At least ten counts were recorded for this clonotype. The chain joins TRBV6-5 to TRBJ1-1, with no clear D. Germline CDR1 reads MNHEY; CDR2 reads SVGAGI. V dropped 3 bases and J dropped 5 bases, with 19 bases sitting between them. The length of the CDR3 is 16 residues. The CDR3 reads CASSYRFGRALTEAFF. CDR3 bases: TGTGCCAGCAGTTATAGGTTCGGCAGAGCTTTGACTGAAGCTTTCTTT.

The rearrangement uses TRBV7-8 and TRBJ2-3, with 7 bases identical to TRBD2. The germline V gene has CDR1 SGHVS and CDR2 FQNEAQ. The CDR3 totals 15 residues. The trim removed 5 bases at V and 4 bases at J, leaving 9 bases unmatched. The CDR3 reads CASSLGAGRADTQYF. The CDR3 nucleotides read TGTGCCAGCAGCCTAGGGGCAGGGAGGGCAGATACGCAGTATTTT.

The sample holds many counts of this clonotype. This chain joins TRBV12-3 or TRBV12-4 and TRBJ2-5; weak D call: TRBD1 (5 bases). This CDR3 is 14 amino acids long. V was shortened by 3 bases and J by 2 bases, with 10 bases between the two germline ends. CDR3 loop: CASSFGAPQETQYF. The CDR3 DNA reads TGTGCCAGCAGTTTTGGGGCCCCACAAGAGACCCAGTACTTC.

This clonotype was detected only a few times. The genes are TRBV20-1 and TRBJ2-3; 7 bases agree with TRBD1. The CDR3 loop spans 19 amino acids. With 4 bases clipped from V and 0 bases from J, the junction kept 19 bases outside the gene matches. Germline V gene lookup returns CDR1 DFQATT and CDR2 SNEGSKA (reference sequence). The chain's CDR3 is CSAKTGAPTWGFSTDTQYF. DNA for the CDR3: TGCAGTGCTAAAACAGGGGCACCAACTTGGGGGTTTAGCACAGATACGCAGTATTTT.